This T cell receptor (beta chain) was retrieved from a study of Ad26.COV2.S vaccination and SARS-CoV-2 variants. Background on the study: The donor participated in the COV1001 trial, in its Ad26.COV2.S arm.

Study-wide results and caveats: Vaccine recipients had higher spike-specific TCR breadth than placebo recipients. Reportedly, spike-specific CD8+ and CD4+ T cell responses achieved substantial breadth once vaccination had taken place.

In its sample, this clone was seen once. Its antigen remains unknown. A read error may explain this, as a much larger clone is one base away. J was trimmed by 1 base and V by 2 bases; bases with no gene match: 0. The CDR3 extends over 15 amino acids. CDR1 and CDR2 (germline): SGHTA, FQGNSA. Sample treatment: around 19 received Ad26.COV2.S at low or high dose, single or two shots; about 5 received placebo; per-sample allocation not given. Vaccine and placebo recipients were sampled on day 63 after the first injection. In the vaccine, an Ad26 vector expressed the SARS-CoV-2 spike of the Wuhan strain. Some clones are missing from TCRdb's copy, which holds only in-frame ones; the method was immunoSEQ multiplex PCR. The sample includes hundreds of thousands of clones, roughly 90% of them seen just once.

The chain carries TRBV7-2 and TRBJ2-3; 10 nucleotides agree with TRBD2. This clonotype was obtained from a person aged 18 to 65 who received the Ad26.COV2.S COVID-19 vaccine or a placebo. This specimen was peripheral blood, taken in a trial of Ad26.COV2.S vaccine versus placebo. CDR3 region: CASSLLAGGTDTQYF. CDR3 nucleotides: TGTGCCAGCAGCTTACTAGCGGGGGGCACAGATACGCAGTATTTT.